Each of the 3 T cell receptor beta chains below was sequenced from the same sample in a study of T cell repertoires in Merkel cell carcinoma. Generated by immunoSEQ multiplex PCR, the TCRdb table keeps only in-frame clones and is missing some. The repertoire includes 13,000 to 15,000 clones, around four fifths of them detected once, and roughly 18% sits in the top ten. What was sequenced was tumor tissue. These receptors all stem from an adult with Merkel cell carcinoma.

This clone was seen a few times. The genes are TRBV7-8 and TRBJ2-1; TRBD2 aligns across 7 bases. Germline V gives CDR1 SGHVS, CDR2 FQNEAQ. The CDR3 spans 15 residues. V dropped 2 bases and J dropped 4; count of bases not matched to a gene: 5. CDR3 nucleotides: TGTGCCAGCAGCTTACCCGGGACTACATACAATGAGCAGTTCTTC. Amino acids: CASSLPGTTYNEQFF.

This chain connects TRBV6-6 to TRBJ2-7; 8 bases are shared with TRBD2. This CDR3 is built from 14 residues. Germline V gene sequence: CDR1 MNHNY, CDR2 SVGAGI (reference sequence). The V and J ends lost 10 bases and 3 bases, in that order; junction bases with no gene match: 11. In DNA, the CDR3 is TGTGCCACCTCCGGGGGGCTAGCGGGCTACGAGCAGTACTTC. Translation: CATSGGLAGYEQYF.

J is TRBJ2-1 and V is TRBV29-1, with D uncertain. Germline V gives CDR1 SQVTM, CDR2 ANQGSEA. Trimming took 2 bases from V and 0 from J, leaving 8 bases between them. The CDR3 loop spans 14 amino acids. DNA for the CDR3: TGCAGCGTTGAATCCCCACTCTCCTACAATGAGCAGTTCTTC. Encoded protein: CSVESPLSYNEQFF.